The text below deals with one TCR beta chain. The antigen it recognizes is unknown. No base quality values were provided; no much bigger clone lies one nucleotide off. CDR1 and CDR2 are read off the germline V gene (reference sequence) as LNHDA and SQIVND. V is clipped by 1 base and J by 4 bases, and the sequence between their germline boundaries is 7 bases long. Including the terminal cysteine and phenylalanine, the CDR3 comprises 13 residues. The kept DNA is CDR3 alone, 39 bases in frame from the first base. This specimen belongs to a study of Ad26.COV2.S vaccination and SARS-CoV-2 variants (dated by TCRdb to about 2021). About the study as a whole: The specificity and breadth of SARS-CoV-2-reactive T cell receptors after Ad26.COV2.S vaccination were assessed by TCRbeta repertoire sequencing. A total of some 30 samples were included in the TCR-sequenced set, comprising around 20 Ad26.COV2.S vaccine recipients, 5 placebo recipients and 8 SARS-CoV-2 convalescent individuals. Broad study findings and their caveats: Vaccine and placebo recipients had comparable non-spike TCR breadth, which fits with the vaccine containing only spike. Spike-specific TCR breadth was higher in Ad26.COV2.S recipients than in placebo recipients (P = 0.0014). The authors noted that total T cell responses may have been underestimated by the TCR breadth and depth analyses. Substantial breadth of spike-specific CD8+ and CD4+ T cell responses was reported after vaccination.

TCRbeta CDR3 regions were sequenced with the immunoSEQ Assay. After extraction, genomic DNA underwent amplification by bias-controlled multiplex PCR, followed by high-throughput sequencing. From the authors' description of their analysis: To quantify the absolute abundance of every unique TCRbeta CDR3 region, sequences were collapsed and filtered. Usable DNA was measured by amplifying reference genes present in all nucleated cells, and TCRbeta template counts were normalized to that usable DNA to estimate T cell fraction. Repertoire TCRs were annotated as SARS-CoV-2-specific by exact matching of V gene, CDR3 amino acid sequence and J gene to a known reactive TCR set. MIRA supplied the reference SARS-CoV-2 TCR set, which was filtered for enrichment in COVID-19-positive ImmuneCODE repertoires so that public or cross-reactive TCRs were removed. Drawing on the MIRA antigens, annotated TCRs were analysed further at the level of specific ORF or position within ORF. Depth was the summed frequency of annotated unique rearrangements, while breadth was defined as annotated unique rearrangements over total unique productive rearrangements. Two-sided Wilcoxon rank-sum tests were applied when comparing TCR breadth between groups. Sourced from immuneACCESS, this table was stored by TCRdb with only in-frame sequences that have V and J called. A share of the clones is absent; for the studies checked, an unresolved V gene accounts for under half, and the remainder has no known explanation. From that table come the V and J calls and clone size; the DNA was used to work out D and trimming. The sample yields tens of thousands of clones; roughly 85% were counted once. The ten largest account for about 15% of the sample.

The time point label for this specimen denotes: individuals recovered from natural SARS-CoV-2 infection. The receptor comes from a human donor who had recovered from COVID-19. This chain joins TRBV19 to TRBJ1-2; the D gene cannot be resolved reliably. Sequencing was performed on peripheral blood, taken after recovery from COVID-19. The CDR3 protein is CASSIGPGYGYTF. The DNA sequence follows: TGTGCCAGTAGTATAGGTCCAGGCTATGGCTACACCTTC.